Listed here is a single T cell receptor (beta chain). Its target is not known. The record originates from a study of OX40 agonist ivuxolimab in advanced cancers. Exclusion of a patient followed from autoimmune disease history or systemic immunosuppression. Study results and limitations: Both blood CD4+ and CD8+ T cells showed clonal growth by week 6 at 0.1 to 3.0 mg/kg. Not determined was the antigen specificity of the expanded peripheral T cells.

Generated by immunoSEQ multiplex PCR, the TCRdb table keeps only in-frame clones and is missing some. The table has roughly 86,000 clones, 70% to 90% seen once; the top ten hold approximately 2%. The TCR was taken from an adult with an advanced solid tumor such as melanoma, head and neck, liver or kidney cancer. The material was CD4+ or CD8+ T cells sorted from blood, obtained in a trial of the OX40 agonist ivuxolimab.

The CDR3, as DNA: TGCGCCAGCAGCTTAAGACAGGGAGGCGAGCAGTACTTC. This translates into CASSLRQGGEQYF. The chain combines TRBV5-1 with TRBJ2-7; D is possibly TRBD1 (7 bases). CDR3 length: 13 residues. Per germline, CDR1 SGHRS and CDR2 YFSETQ. The V end lost 2 bases, the J end lost 6 bases, and 12 bases lay between the germline ends. Filled out from reference TRBV5-1 and TRBJ2-7, the complete variable domain reads KAGVTQTPRYLIKTRGQQVTLSCSPISGHRSVSWYQQTPGQGLQFLFEYFSETQRNKGNFPGRFSGRQFSNSRSEMNVSTLELGDSALYLCASSLRQGGEQYFGPGTRLTVT.